This T cell receptor beta chain was sequenced during a study of blood T cell repertoires in COVID-19. Sequencing used immunoSEQ multiplex PCR; TCRdb keeps in-frame clones, though not all of them. This sample has under 250,000 clones; around 90% occur once, and the top ten carry roughly 2.7%. The sequence was collected from a man aged 25 to 40 with COVID-19, enrolled during active disease. What was sequenced was peripheral blood.

The CDR3 sequence is CASSHSPLAGGPSSYNEQFF. CDR3 nucleotide sequence: TGTGCCAGCAGCCACTCCCCATTAGCGGGAGGGCCGAGCTCCTACAATGAGCAGTTCTTC. The chain has TRBV3-1 (or the pseudogene TRBV3-2) and TRBJ2-1; 11 bases are a match to TRBD2. The CDR3 is 20 amino acids. Germline V lookup: CDR1 LGHDT, CDR2 YNNKEL (reference sequence). V gave up 3 bases and J gave up 0 bases; unmatched junction bases: 13.